This TCR beta chain is drawn from a study of blood T cells in healthy people across ages (dated by TCRdb to 2013 to 2016). For context, the study as a whole: In model experiments, template switching captured roughly one uniquely barcoded TCR beta cDNA molecule for every two T cells. To track age-related changes in TCR beta repertoire diversity, the study relied on deep sequencing normalized with unique cDNA molecular identifiers. Donors were grouped into four age groups: young (average roughly 16 years), middle-aged (around 39), aged (roughly 62) and long-lived (approximately 75). Donors of different ages were randomly distributed across sequencing lanes to avoid experimental bias. Two additional independent replicas of 1 million unique cDNA reads from the same blood draw were analyzed for two donors (one aged 18 to 30 and one aged 80 or older). The study at large found these results: Estimates of total diversity based on one million sequenced T cells were considered lower bounds and underestimates. Since profiling was done on bulk unsorted PBMCs, naive and antigen-experienced compartments could not be conclusively compared. The percentage of naive T cells measured by flow cytometry correlated strongly with observed TCR beta diversity. Because donor CMV infection status was unknown, age-related changes in expanded clonotypes were potentially confounded. Compared with the aged group, the long-lived group had more naive CD4+ T cells, fewer expanded clones and increased TCR diversity, suggesting age selection. As age increased, observed TCR beta diversity per million T cells dropped in a roughly linear way, and a significant reduction was already evident by age 40.

Systemically healthy Caucasian individuals from Russia, 35 to 40 in total and aged 6 to 90 years, were included as donors. Each donor gave around 9.9 milliliters of peripheral blood, collected into EDTA-treated Vacutainer tubes. Ficoll-Paque density-gradient centrifugation was used to isolate PBMCs, with at least 6.5 million obtained per sample. Trizol reagent was used to extract total RNA from PBMCs, with at least 5.5 micrograms per sample. For every donor, flow cytometry on a PBMC aliquot measured the percentage of naive CD45RAhigh/CD27high T cells. The sample holds a few counts of this clonotype. Its antigen remains undetermined. Base qualities are not at hand, and no much larger clone is one base apart. Library preparation used 5' RACE. TCRdb names Illumina HiSeq 2500 as the instrument used. A second PCR of about 7 to 12 cycles was run with a J-beta primer mix and a sample-barcoded 5' primer. A unique molecular identifier was introduced onto each TCR beta cDNA molecule by a template-switch 5' adaptor carrying 12 random nucleotides. Each sample yielded at least 2.5 million CDR3-containing paired-end reads. First-strand cDNA synthesis was performed from all RNA using the Mint cDNA synthesis kit, with priming by a TRBC-specific oligonucleotide. After uracil-DNA glycosylase treatment, a first 18-cycle PCR used universal primers M1SS and BC2_uni_R on all cDNA. The source study handled its data this way. Normalization of each sample was performed by random selection of 1 million high-quality reads, each carrying a distinct molecular identifier. Reads sharing molecular identifiers were discarded rather than binned into consensus sequences. MiTCR, set to a Q25 quality threshold and the strictest error-elimination algorithm, was used for CDR3 identification, clonotype clustering and error correction. A nonparametric unseen species model with Euler transformation was used to estimate a lower bound on total TCR beta diversity. TCRdb itself trimmed the public reads at Q25 with fastp, ran MiXCR and retained productive beta chains. Identical CDR3 protein sequences are pooled into one entry, listed with their most common genes and DNA. V and J calls and clone size were set by TCRdb, not the authors. This sample has about 640,000 distinct CDR3 sequences in its table, and under 65% of those were observed once. The top ten constitute 35% to 40% of the sample.

Sequencing was performed on blood. The clonotype was recovered from a man aged 55 to 70 in good health.

The sequenced DNA is TGCAGCGTCAATGTATACGGGACAGGGGGCGCGGGCTCTGGGGCCAACGTCCTGACTTTC. It is translated as CSVNVYGTGGAGSGANVLTF. The chain is made from TRBV29-1 and TRBJ2-6, with 12 middle bases fitting TRBD1. Including cysteine and phenylalanine, the CDR3 has 20 amino acids. Just CDR3 DNA is preserved here, 60 bases in frame from base 1. CDR1 and CDR2 are read off the germline V gene as SQVTM and ANQGSEA. Germline trimming: 6 bases from V, 0 bases from J; junction bases outside gene matches: 15. The full variable domain, with segments outside the CDR3 supplied by the reference TRBV29-1 and TRBJ2-6 proteins, appears as SAVISQKPSRDICQRGTSLTIQCQVDSQVTMMFWYRQQPGQSLTLIATANQGSEATYESGFVIDKFPISRPNLTFSTLTVSNMSPEDSSIYLCSVNVYGTGGAGSGANVLTFGAGSRLTVL.